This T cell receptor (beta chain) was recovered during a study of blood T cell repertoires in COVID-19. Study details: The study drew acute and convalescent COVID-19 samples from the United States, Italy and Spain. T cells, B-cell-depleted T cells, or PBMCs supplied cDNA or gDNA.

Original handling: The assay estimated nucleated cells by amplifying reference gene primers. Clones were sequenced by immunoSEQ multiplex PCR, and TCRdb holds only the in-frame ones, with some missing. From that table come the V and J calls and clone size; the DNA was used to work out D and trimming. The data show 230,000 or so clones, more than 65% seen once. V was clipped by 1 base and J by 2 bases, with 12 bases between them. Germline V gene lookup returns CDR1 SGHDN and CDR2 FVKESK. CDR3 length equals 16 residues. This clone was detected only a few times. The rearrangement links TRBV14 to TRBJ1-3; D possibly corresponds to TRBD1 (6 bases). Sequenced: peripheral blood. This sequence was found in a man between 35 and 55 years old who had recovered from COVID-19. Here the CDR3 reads CASSQGQGWAGNTIYF. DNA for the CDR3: TGTGCCAGCAGCCAAGGTCAGGGGTGGGCTGGAAACACCATATATTTT.